The 24 T cell receptor beta chains presented below share a single source sample, sequenced in a study of OX40 agonist ivuxolimab in advanced cancers. Produced via immunoSEQ multiplex PCR; TCRdb's table is partial and in-frame only. The table has about 69,000 clones, almost 90% seen once. The sample was CD4+ or CD8+ T cells sorted from blood, taken in a trial of the OX40 agonist ivuxolimab. The receptors come from an adult with an advanced solid tumor such as melanoma, head and neck, liver or kidney cancer.

CDR3 protein: CASSLASPSGTYEQYF. As DNA, the CDR3 is TGTGCCAGCAGCTTAGCGAGTCCTAGCGGAACCTACGAGCAGTACTTC. This chain links TRBV7-9 with TRBJ2-7, with 7 positions matching TRBD2. CDR3 size: 16 residues. The ends lost 0 bases at V and 2 bases at J; junction bases unmatched: 7. Looked up from germline, CDR1 is SEHNR and CDR2 is FQNEAQ (reference sequence).

This clone was recorded once. The gene calls are TRBV5-1 and TRBJ2-5; D uncertain. The CDR3 runs to 13 residues. Germline CDR1 reads SGHRS; CDR2 reads YFSETQ. V shed 2 bases and J shed 7 bases, with 12 bases lying between them. The DNA of the CDR3 is TGCGCCAGCAGCTTCCCCAGGATGGGGACCCAGTACTTC. This codes for CASSFPRMGTQYF.

V and J are TRBV7-2 and TRBJ2-5, with D unclear. Trimming removed 3 bases at V and 4 bases at J, with 6 bases between. The CDR3 consists of 12 residues. The germline V gene encodes CDR1 SGHTA and CDR2 FQGNSA. DNA of the CDR3: TGTGCCAGCAGCTTCCGACGAGAGACCCAGTACTTC. It translates to CASSFRRETQYF.

V usage is TRBV18 and J usage is TRBJ2-5; D is ambiguous. CDR1 and CDR2 (germline): KGHSH, LQKENI. This CDR3 has 11 amino acids. V was trimmed by 0 bases and J by 7 bases, leaving 3 bases between them. The CDR3 sequence is CASSPPGTQYF. The CDR3 DNA reads TGTGCCAGCTCACCACCCGGGACCCAGTACTTC.

CDR3 sequence reads: CASSPRLANEQFF. Written as DNA, the CDR3 is TGTGCCAGTAGTCCCCGTCTGGCAAATGAGCAGTTCTTC. V is TRBV19 and J is TRBJ2-1; D is ambiguous. V was clipped by 5 bases and J by 7 bases, with 12 bases between them. The length of the CDR3 is 13 residues. Germline lookup yields CDR1 LNHDA and CDR2 SQIVND (reference sequence).

In its sample, this clone was seen a few times. V is TRBV28 and J is TRBJ1-5; 9 bases align to TRBD1. From germline, CDR1 is MDHEN and CDR2 SYDVKM. The CDR3 loop spans 15 amino acids. The ends lost 8 bases at V and 2 bases at J; junction bases unmatched: 7. CDR3 region: CASGTGGIGNQPQHF. The CDR3 region has the DNA TGTGCCAGCGGAACAGGGGGCATCGGCAATCAGCCCCAGCATTTT. The full variable domain, in which reference TRBV28 and TRBJ1-5 provide the parts outside the CDR3, is DVKVTQSSRYLVKRTGEKVFLECVQDMDHENMFWYRQDPGLGLRLIYFSYDVKMKEKGDIPEGYSVSREKKERFSLILESASTNQTSMYLCASGTGGIGNQPQHFGDGTRLSIL.

On this clone itself: The germline gene is not matched at one end of the junction; a read error may be the cause. The CDR3 spells CATSRAGDRGYSSPLHF. In DNA form, the CDR3 reads TGTGCCACCAGCAGAGCGGGGGACAGGGGGTATAGTTCACCCCTCCACTTT. The chain recombines TRBV15 with TRBJ1-6, with TRBD1 identical over 11 bases. This CDR3 is 17 amino acids long. Germline V gene data show CDR1 as LNHNV and CDR2 as YYDKDF (reference sequence). The whole variable domain, filled in from reference TRBV15 and TRBJ1-6, reads DAMVIQNPRYQVTQFGKPVTLSCSQTLNHNVMYWYQQKSSQAPKLLFHYYDKDFNNEADTPDNFQSRRPNTSFCFLDIRSPGLGDTAMYLCATSRAGDRGYSSPLHFGNGTRLTVT.

V usage is TRBV19 and J usage is TRBJ2-1; maybe TRBD2 (7 bases). Germline V CDR1 and CDR2: LNHDA, SQIVND (reference sequence). Trimming took off 6 bases at V and 6 bases at J, with 15 bases between the two ends. This CDR3 spans 14 amino acids. CDR3 sequence (DNA): TGTGCCAGTAGAAAGGGAAGGGGGGGCAATGAGCAGTTCTTC. Encoded protein: CASRKGRGGNEQFF.

The genes are TRBV5-4 and TRBJ1-4; unclear D gene. The CDR3 is 14 residues long. V was clipped by 1 base and J by 6 bases, with 10 bases between them. Germline V lookup: CDR1 SGHNT, CDR2 YYREEE (reference sequence). This CDR3 is CASSLKGYHEKLFF. The DNA for the CDR3 is TGTGCCAGCAGCTTGAAAGGGTATCATGAAAAACTGTTTTTT.

This clone occurred once. V gene TRBV4-1 combines with J gene TRBJ2-5; TRBD2 is a possible D gene (5 bases). CDR3 length: 13 residues. CDR1 is MGHRA, CDR2 YSYEKL, per germline. The germline V and J ends were trimmed by 4 bases and 7 bases, with 13 bases remaining between them. DNA for the CDR3: TGCGCCAGCAGCCCGGGGATCCCCGGGACCCAGTACTTC. It encodes CASSPGIPGTQYF.

V and J are TRBV28 and TRBJ2-3; D gene uncertain. V dropped 7 bases and J dropped 7 bases, with 15 bases sitting between them. In germline, CDR1 is MDHEN, CDR2 SYDVKM. The CDR3 covers 13 residues. The CDR3 nucleotides are TGTGCCAGCACCCCTCCCGGATTTTATACGCAGTATTTT. Its translation is CASTPPGFYTQYF.

The chain recombines TRBV5-4 with TRBJ2-1; D not resolved. The CDR3 spans 13 residues. Germline V gene sequence: CDR1 SGHNT, CDR2 YYREEE (reference sequence). The V gene lost 1 base and the J gene lost 4 bases, with 6 bases spanning the gap. CDR3 coding DNA: TGTGCCAGCAGCTTGATAGGTTACAATGAGCAGTTCTTC. This codes for CASSLIGYNEQFF. The whole variable domain, filled in from reference TRBV5-4 and TRBJ2-1, reads ETGVTQSPTHLIKTRGQQVTLRCSSQSGHNTVSWYQQALGQGPQFIFQYYREEENGRGNFPPRFSGLQFPNYSSELNVNALELDDSALYLCASSLIGYNEQFFGPGTRLTVL.

This sequence joins TRBV7-9 and TRBJ2-5, with a possible D match to TRBD1 (5 bases). V dropped 2 bases and J dropped 1 base, with 11 bases sitting between them. The CDR3 runs 15 residues. Germline V gives CDR1 SEHNR, CDR2 FQNEAQ (reference sequence). CDR3 protein: CASSLLDKVQETQYF. The CDR3 bases are TGTGCCAGCAGCTTATTGGACAAGGTCCAAGAGACCCAGTACTTC.

The rearrangement links TRBV30 to TRBJ1-5; maybe TRBD1 (5 bases). Trimming stripped 2 bases from V and 7 bases from J, with 9 bases between. The germline V gene encodes CDR1 GTSNPN and CDR2 SVGIG (reference sequence). The CDR3 is made up of 12 amino acids. The CDR3 DNA reads TGTGCCTGGAGTCAGGGTTACCAGCCCCAGCATTTT. This codes for CAWSQGYQPQHF.

The chain links TRBV4-1 to TRBJ2-3; D perhaps matches TRBD2 (5 bases). Germline values: CDR1 MGHRA, CDR2 YSYEKL. Trimming removed 1 base at V and 2 bases at J, with 13 bases between. The CDR3 runs to 16 residues. DNA of the CDR3: TGCGCCAGCAGCCAAGGACTTTCAGACTACACAGATACGCAGTATTTT. Its translation is CASSQGLSDYTDTQYF.

This clone was seen only once. The CDR3 spells CASSIEGSILGNEQFF. CDR3 nucleotide sequence: TGCGCCAGCAGCATCGAGGGGTCTATTCTAGGGAATGAGCAGTTCTTC. This chain joins TRBV5-1 and TRBJ2-1; D might be TRBD1 or TRBD2, each matching 5 bases. Germline-derived CDR1 and CDR2 are SGHRS and YFSETQ. The CDR3 has 16 amino acids. Trimming left V 4 bases short and J 7 bases short, with 21 bases between.

The gene calls are TRBV7-8 and TRBJ2-7, with 8 bases aligning to TRBD1. The CDR3 has 14 amino acids. Germline CDR1 and CDR2: SGHVS and FQNEAQ. Unmatched junction bases numbered 2, after V lost 1 base and J lost 3 bases. The chain's CDR3 is CASSLGTGFYEQYF. In DNA form, the CDR3 reads TGTGCCAGCAGCTTAGGGACAGGGTTCTACGAGCAGTACTTC.

The J gene is TRBJ2-3, the V gene TRBV6-1; 15 bases map to TRBD2. Germline assignment: CDR1 MNHNS and CDR2 SASEGT. This CDR3 comprises 18 residues. V lost 3 bases and J lost 4; bases outside the gene matches: 8. The CDR3 DNA reads as TGTGCCAGCAGTGACACCTGGACTAGCGGGAGGGTTCCAGATACGCAGTATTTT. This translates into CASSDTWTSGRVPDTQYF.

The CDR3 sequence is CASSLEGGTQYF. The CDR3 nucleotides are TGTGCCAGCAGCTTAGAGGGGGGTACGCAGTATTTT. The chain carries TRBV11-2 and TRBJ2-3, with D possibly TRBD2 on 6 matching bases. The V gene lost 0 bases and the J gene lost 8 bases, with 6 bases spanning the gap. The CDR3 loop spans 12 amino acids. CDR1 is SGHAT, CDR2 FQNNGV, per germline.

The genes are TRBV9 and TRBJ2-7; D perhaps matches TRBD2 (5 bases). V was pared by 0 bases and J by 2 bases, with 9 bases between. Germline CDR1 reads SGDLS; CDR2 reads YYNGEE. The CDR3 extends over 14 amino acids. The CDR3, as DNA: TGTGCCAGCAGCGTAGGGGCGGGCCCCTACGAGCAGTACTTC. Protein product: CASSVGAGPYEQYF.

This clone occurred a few times. In DNA, the CDR3 is TGTGCCAGCAGCTTAGACTCTAATGAGCAGTTCTTC. This translates into CASSLDSNEQFF. This chain joins TRBV11-3 and TRBJ2-1; no clear D gene. V was clipped by 0 bases and J by 7 bases, with 4 bases between them. The CDR3 consists of 12 residues. The germline V gene has CDR1 SGHNT and CDR2 YENEEA.

The rearrangement uses TRBV4-1 and TRBJ2-7; 12 positions agree with TRBD2. The CDR3 contains 15 residues. Germline CDR1 reads MGHRA; CDR2 reads YSYEKL. The ends lost 3 bases at V and 7 bases at J; junction bases unmatched: 7. The CDR3 reads CASSHLAGGIREQYF. The CDR3 region has the DNA TGCGCCAGCAGCCACCTAGCGGGAGGGATTCGGGAGCAGTACTTC.

The chain recombines TRBV7-2 with TRBJ2-7; 7 bases fit TRBD1. CDR1 SGHTA and CDR2 FQGNSA come from the germline V gene. V lost 4 bases to trimming and J lost 4 bases; unmatched junction nucleotides: 10. The CDR3 runs to 15 residues. The CDR3 nucleotides read TGTGCCAGCAGCTCAGGACACTACAGGGGATACGAGCAGTACTTC. Amino acid sequence: CASSSGHYRGYEQYF.

This clone came up a few times. The V and J genes are TRBV15 and TRBJ2-2; the D gene is possibly TRBD2 (6 bases). CDR1 is LNHNV and CDR2 is YYDKDF in the germline V gene (reference sequence). The CDR3 loop spans 15 amino acids. The V and J ends lost 6 bases and 4 bases respectively, with 15 bases between them. CDR3 DNA: TGTGCCACCAGACGCGGGACTCCCGGCACCGGGGAGCTGTTTTTT. Protein product: CATRRGTPGTGELFF.